This T cell receptor beta chain emerged from a study of neurological immune-mediated disorders. TCRdb fed the 5' RACE reads into MiXCR, producing one record per CDR3 protein. The repertoire has about 16,000 distinct CDR3 sequences, 20% to 25% of them found once; the top ten carry more than 20%. V shed 5 bases and J 2 bases; nucleotides not matched to a gene: 11. The germline gives CDR1 DFQATT, CDR2 SNEGSKA (reference sequence). The CDR3 is made up of 16 amino acids. In the case of this clonotype: Its antigen is unknown.

Overall study results and limits: The greatest TCR clonal expansion occurred in HTLV-1-associated myelopathy and the least in multiple sclerosis, which fell below healthy controls. Expanded clones shared no CDR3 amino acid sequences across subjects, suggesting private repertoires in all groups.

PBMCs stored at -80 C, 2 million in total, were the source of the unsorted libraries. V gene TRBV20-1 combines with J gene TRBJ2-7, with 11 bases identical to TRBD2. The sample taken for sequencing was PBMCs. The source of this sequence is a man aged 50 or older in good health. The CDR3 loop is CSAGDLTSGDTYEQYF. CDR3 DNA sequence: TGCAGTGCTGGGGACTTGACTAGCGGGGATACCTACGAGCAGTACTTC.